Listed below are T cell receptor beta chains from one sample, sequenced in a study of blood T cell repertoires in COVID-19. Generated by immunoSEQ multiplex PCR, the TCRdb table keeps only in-frame clones and is missing some. The sample gives fewer than 500,000 clones, 70% to 90% of which show up once; about 1.5% is in the top ten. Sequenced input: peripheral blood. The receptors shown here come from a woman aged 25 to 45 with active or convalescent COVID-19. Both conserved end residues are part of each CDR3. D genes are given only for firm matches. Size tells how often a clone was seen (once, few, many) or the class of an expanded clone, and some rows leave it out.

j_call,d_call,v_call,clone_size,cdr3_nt,cdr3_aa
TRBJ2-3,.,TRBV10-1,.,TGCGCCAGCAGTGAGTCATTAGGGGACACAGATACGCAGTATTTT,CASSESLGDTDTQYF
TRBJ1-2,.,TRBV7-9,.,TGTGCCAGCAGCCCAGCCAATCAGGGCAGAAATTACTATGGCTACACCTTC,CASSPANQGRNYYGYTF
TRBJ2-7,.,TRBV27,.,TGTGCCAGCAGTCCCTTAGCACGAGGAAACTACGAGCAGTACTTC,CASSPLARGNYEQYF
TRBJ1-6,.,TRBV2,.,TGTGCCAGCAGTGATGGGCAGGGTGGTTCACCCCTCCACTTT,CASSDGQGGSPLHF
TRBJ2-3,TRBD2,TRBV19,.,TGTGCCAGCACTAGCGGGGGGTCCTTTGGCACAGATACGCAGTATTTT,CASTSGGSFGTDTQYF
TRBJ2-3,.,TRBV3-1/TRBV3-2,few,TGTGCCAGCAGCCAAGGGAAAAGCGGGTACAGCACAGATACGCAGTATTTT,CASSQGKSGYSTDTQYF
TRBJ1-2,.,TRBV5-5,.,TGTGCCAGCAGCTTGGCCGCCCGCCCGGATGGCTACACCTTC,CASSLAARPDGYTF
TRBJ1-1,.,TRBV7-9,.,TGTGCCAGCAGCTTAGTGGGGAGAGCTTTCTTT,CASSLVGRAFF
TRBJ1-2,TRBD1,TRBV5-1,.,TGCGCCAGCAGCTTGGATGGGACAGGGGGCGGTAAGGGCTACACCTTC,CASSLDGTGGGKGYTF
TRBJ1-2,TRBD1,TRBV27,.,TGTGCCAGCAGTGTCGGGACAGGGACTAACTATGGCTACACCTTC,CASSVGTGTNYGYTF
TRBJ1-4,TRBD1,TRBV7-9,.,TGTGCCAGCAGAGGTCCCGGGACAGGACATGAAAAACTGTTTTTT,CASRGPGTGHEKLFF
TRBJ1-2,.,TRBV28,.,TGTGCCAGCAGATCGGGGGAAAGGATCTATGGCTACACCTTC,CASRSGERIYGYTF
TRBJ2-3,TRBD2,TRBV3-1/TRBV3-2,.,TGTGCCAGCAGCCAAACTAGCGGTTCTAGCACAGATACGCAGTATTTT,CASSQTSGSSTDTQYF
TRBJ1-2,.,TRBV9,.,TGTGCCAGCAGCGACCCACAGGGCACCTATGGCTACACCTTC,CASSDPQGTYGYTF
TRBJ2-1,.,TRBV19,few,TGTGCCAGTAGTATCAGAGGGGGTGAGTACAATGAGCAGTTCTTC,CASSIRGGEYNEQFF
TRBJ2-1,TRBD2,TRBV6-5,.,TGTGCCAGCAGATGGACTAGCGGTTACAATGAGCAGTTCTTC,CASRWTSGYNEQFF
TRBJ1-5,.,TRBV6-6,.,TGTGCCAGCAGCACAGTAGACGCGAGTCAGCCCCAGCATTTT,CASSTVDASQPQHF
TRBJ1-1,.,TRBV15,.,TGTGCCACCAGCAGGGGGGGGGCGGGACTTTCCACTGAAGCTTTCTTT,CATSRGGAGLSTEAFF
TRBJ2-7,TRBD1,TRBV13,.,TGTGCCAGCAGCTACCGGGACAGGGGTTCCTACGAGCAGCACTTC,CASSYRDRGSYEQHF
TRBJ2-3,TRBD2,TRBV7-8,.,TGTGCCAGCAGCTTAGCCCACCCAGGATTAGCGGGAGGAGATACGCAGTATTTT,CASSLAHPGLAGGDTQYF
TRBJ2-5,TRBD1,TRBV11-2,.,TGTGCCAGCAGCTTAGGTTGGGCAGGGGGAGAGACCCAGTACTTC,CASSLGWAGGETQYF
TRBJ1-1,.,TRBV6-4,few,TGTGCCAGCAGTGAAGGGGCAGATGGGAACACTGAAGCTTTCTTT,CASSEGADGNTEAFF
TRBJ2-1,.,TRBV7-6,.,TGTGCCAGCAGCTTAGCGATGCCAGGGGCGAGCCCCTACAATGAGCAGTTCTTC,CASSLAMPGASPYNEQFF
TRBJ1-4,.,TRBV19,.,TGTGCCAGTAGTATAGGGGGGAGGTGGAGAGAAAAACTGTTTTTT,CASSIGGRWREKLFF
TRBJ1-3,.,TRBV6-1,.,TGTGCCAGCAGTGAACGAGGCTCTGGAAACACCATATATTTT,CASSERGSGNTIYF
TRBJ2-7,.,TRBV12-3/TRBV12-4,.,TGTGCCAGCACACTCGGGACCTACGAGCAGTACTTC,CASTLGTYEQYF
TRBJ1-2,.,TRBV19,.,TGTGCCAGTAGTGTGACAGGACAGCCTTGGGGCTACACCTTC,CASSVTGQPWGYTF
TRBJ2-1,TRBD2,TRBV11-2,.,TGTGCCAGCAGCTTAGATAGCGGGGCCATGGATAAGCAGTTCTTC,CASSLDSGAMDKQFF
TRBJ1-1,TRBD1,TRBV19,.,TGTGCCAGTATCAAGACAGGGGGGAACACTGAAGCTTTCTTT,CASIKTGGNTEAFF
TRBJ2-2,TRBD2,TRBV7-9,.,TGTGCCAGCAGACGGGGGACTAGCGGAGACACCGGGGAGCTGTTTTTT,CASRRGTSGDTGELFF
TRBJ1-2,TRBD1,TRBV5-6,.,TGTGCCAGCAGCTCCGGACAGGGGGCATCTAACTATGGCTACACCTTC,CASSSGQGASNYGYTF
TRBJ2-2,.,TRBV6-6,.,TGTGCCAGCAGTTACACAACCGGGGAGCTGTTTTTT,CASSYTTGELFF
TRBJ1-4,TRBD1,TRBV5-6,.,TGTGCCAGCAGCCTTACGGGACAGGTCGAAAAACTGTTTTTT,CASSLTGQVEKLFF
TRBJ2-1,TRBD2,TRBV6-2/TRBV6-3,.,TGTGCCAGCAGTCCATCAGCTAGCGGGAGCGAGTTCTTC,CASSPSASGSEFF
TRBJ1-2,.,TRBV13,.,TGTGCCAGCAGCTTATTATCCTTACAGAAGTCCTATGGCTACACCTTC,CASSLLSLQKSYGYTF
TRBJ1-2,.,TRBV10-3,few,TGTGCCGCTAACGGGGGGGATGACTATGGCTACACCTTC,CAANGGDDYGYTF
TRBJ2-2,TRBD1,TRBV5-1,.,TGCGCCAGCAGCCTAATACAGGGGGCGTTTTTTAAGCAGACCAAATTCGGGGAGCTGTTTTTT,CASSLIQGAFFKQTKFGELFF
TRBJ2-7,TRBD1,TRBV2,.,TGTGCCAGCAGGGACGGGACAGGGGGCCACGAGCAGTACTTC,CASRDGTGGHEQYF
TRBJ2-7,.,TRBV12-3/TRBV12-4,.,TGTGCCAGCAGTTTTGGACAGTCCTACGAGCAGTACTTC,CASSFGQSYEQYF
TRBJ1-6,TRBD1,TRBV19,.,TGTGCCAGTAGTACCACAGGGGATGGATCACCCCTCCACTTT,CASSTTGDGSPLHF
TRBJ1-2,.,TRBV21-1,once,TGTGCCAGCAGCGACGGACAGGGCATAGGCTATGGCTACACCTTC,CASSDGQGIGYGYTF
TRBJ2-3,TRBD2,TRBV2,.,TGTGCCAGCACTAGCGCGCGGGGAGGGCCAGATACGCAGTATTTT,CASTSARGGPDTQYF
TRBJ2-4,.,TRBV5-4,.,TGTGCCAGCAGCGGAGACAGGCCCGGGGCCAAAAACATTCAGTACTTC,CASSGDRPGAKNIQYF
TRBJ1-5,.,TRBV29-1,.,TGCAGCGTTGTTTACGCAGGGGTGAATCAGCCCCAGCATTTT,CSVVYAGVNQPQHF
TRBJ2-7,.,TRBV3-1/TRBV3-2,.,TGTGCCAGCAGCCAAGTCTCGAACAGCCAGCAGTACTTC,CASSQVSNSQQYF
TRBJ1-2,.,TRBV7-2,.,TGTGCCAGCAGCTTAAATTTCGGGGGGTTCCTTGGCTACACCTTC,CASSLNFGGFLGYTF
TRBJ1-3,.,TRBV27,.,TGTGCCAGCAGTCAATTACAGGGTAACACCATATATTTT,CASSQLQGNTIYF
TRBJ1-1,.,TRBV6-5,.,TGTGCCAGCAGTTTTGGGTTGGGGGGGAGTACTGAAGCTTTCTTT,CASSFGLGGSTEAFF